Reported below is one T cell receptor beta chain. No antigen is known for it. Method: immunoSEQ multiplex PCR; TCRdb's copy keeps in-frame clones and lacks some. The sample records approximately 84,000 clones, 75% to 90% being singletons. The sample belongs to a study of OX40 agonist ivuxolimab in advanced cancers. Across the whole study: Patients assigned to dose escalation were diagnosed with hepatocellular carcinoma, melanoma, renal cell or head and neck cancer.

CDR3 length: 15 amino acids. Study outcomes and limitations: The study observed clonal expansion of CD4+ and CD8+ blood T cells by week 6 at 0.1 to 3.0 mg/kg.

The sequenced sample was CD4+ or CD8+ T cells sorted from blood, obtained in a trial of the OX40 agonist ivuxolimab. The chain links TRBV21-1 to TRBJ1-5; the listed D gene, TRBD1, was not tested against the DNA. TRBV21-1 is shown as a pseudogene. The clonotype comes from an adult with an advanced solid tumor such as melanoma, head and neck, liver or kidney cancer. The CDR3 DNA reads TGTGCCAGCAGCAAATTACAGGGTGTCAATCAGCCCCAGCATTTT. Amino acid sequence: CASSKLQGVNQPQHF.